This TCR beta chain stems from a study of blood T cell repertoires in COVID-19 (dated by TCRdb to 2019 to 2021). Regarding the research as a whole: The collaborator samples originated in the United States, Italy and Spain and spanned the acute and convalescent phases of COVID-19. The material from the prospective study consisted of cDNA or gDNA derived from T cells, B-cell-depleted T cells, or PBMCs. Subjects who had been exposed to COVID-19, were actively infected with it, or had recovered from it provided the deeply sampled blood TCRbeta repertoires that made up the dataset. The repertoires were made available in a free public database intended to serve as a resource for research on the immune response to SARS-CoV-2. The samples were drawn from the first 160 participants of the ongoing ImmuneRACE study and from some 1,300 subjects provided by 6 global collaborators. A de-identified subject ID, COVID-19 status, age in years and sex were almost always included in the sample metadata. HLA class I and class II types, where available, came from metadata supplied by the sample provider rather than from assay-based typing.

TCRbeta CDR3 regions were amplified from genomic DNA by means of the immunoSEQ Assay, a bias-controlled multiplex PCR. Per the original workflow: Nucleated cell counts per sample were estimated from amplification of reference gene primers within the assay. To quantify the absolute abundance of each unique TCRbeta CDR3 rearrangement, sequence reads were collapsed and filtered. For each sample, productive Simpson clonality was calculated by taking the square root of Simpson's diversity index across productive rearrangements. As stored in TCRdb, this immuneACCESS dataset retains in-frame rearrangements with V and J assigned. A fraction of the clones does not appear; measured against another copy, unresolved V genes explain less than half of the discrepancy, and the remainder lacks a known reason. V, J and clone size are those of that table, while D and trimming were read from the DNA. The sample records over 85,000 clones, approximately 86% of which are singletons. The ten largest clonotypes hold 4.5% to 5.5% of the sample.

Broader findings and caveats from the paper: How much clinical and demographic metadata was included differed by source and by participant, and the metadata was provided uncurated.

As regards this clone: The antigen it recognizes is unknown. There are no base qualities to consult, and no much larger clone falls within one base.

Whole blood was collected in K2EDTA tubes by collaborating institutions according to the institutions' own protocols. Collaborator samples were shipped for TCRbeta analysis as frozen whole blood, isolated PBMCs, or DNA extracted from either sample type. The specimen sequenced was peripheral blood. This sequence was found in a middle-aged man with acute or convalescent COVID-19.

The CDR3 loop reads CASSTLTGVVNYGYTF. The nucleotide sequence reads as follows: TGTGCCAGTAGTACCCTCACGGGGGTAGTTAACTATGGCTACACCTTC. Rearrangement joined TRBV19 to TRBJ1-2; a weak D assignment points to TRBD1 (5 bases agree). The CDR3 has 16 amino acids, counting the end cysteine and phenylalanine. Only CDR3 DNA is held: 48 bases, read in frame from base 1. CDR1 is given as LNHDA and CDR2 as SQIVND, both from the germline V gene (reference sequence). V loses 4 bases of germline sequence and J loses 1 base, and the interval between the two ends is 16 bases.